A selection of T cell receptor beta chains follows, all from one sample in a study of spatial heterogeneity in lung cancer. TCRdb re-called the 5' RACE reads through MiXCR, storing one row per CDR3 protein. The table lists roughly 3,200 distinct CDR3 sequences, 40% to 50% of them singletons, with less than 80% in the top ten. The input for sequencing was PBMCs, taken at surgery. Receptors originate from a male donor with early-stage non-small cell lung cancer. Each CDR3 is given with its conserved first and last residue. D genes are given only for firm matches. Clone size is given for some rows only: seen once, a few or many times, or a class if the clone is expanded.

d_gene | abundance | j_gene | v_gene | CDR3nt | CDR3aa
NA | NA | TRBJ1-5 | TRBV28 | TGTGCCAGCAGTTTGAGGAATCAGCCCCAGCATTTT | CASSLRNQPQHF
NA | NA | TRBJ2-4 | TRBV4-2 | TGTGCCAGCAGCGGGCAGGGGGGGGGCGGAAACATTCAGTACTTC | CASSGQGGGGNIQYF
TRBD2 | few | TRBJ2-5 | TRBV19 | TGTGCCAGTAGTATGTACGGGAGGGAGACCCAGTACTTC | CASSMYGRETQYF
NA | NA | TRBJ2-6 | TRBV5-1 | TGCGCCAGTGGAGAGACTGGGGCCAACGTCCTGACTTTC | CASGETGANVLTF
NA | NA | TRBJ2-2 | TRBV29-1 | TGCAGCGTTTTTGACACCGCGAACACCGGGGAGCTGTTTTTT | CSVFDTANTGELFF
TRBD2 | NA | TRBJ2-1 | TRBV14 | TGTGCCAGCAGCCAAGACTTCAGGACTAGCGGGAGATCGGGATACAATGAGCAGTTCTTC | CASSQDFRTSGRSGYNEQFF
NA | NA | TRBJ2-1 | TRBV28 | TGTGCCAGCAGTGCACTGAAAGTTTTATATGAGCAGTTCTTC | CASSALKVLYEQFF
NA | medium-sized | TRBJ1-2 | TRBV5-4 | TGTGCCAGCAGCTCGGACGGATTCTTCTATGGCTACACCTTC | CASSSDGFFYGYTF
TRBD2 | NA | TRBJ2-3 | TRBV4-2 | TGTGCCAGCAGCCCTCCGCGGTTGGGACTAGCGGACACAGATACGCAGTATTTT | CASSPPRLGLADTDTQYF
NA | NA | TRBJ2-7 | TRBV30 | TGTGCCGGGGCCCTATTAGGAAGGAGGGGAGGCGAGCAGTACTTC | CAGALLGRRGGEQYF
TRBD2 | NA | TRBJ2-1 | TRBV7-9 | TGTGCCAGCAGCCCCGTTGGACTAGCGAATTACAATGAGCAGTTCTTC | CASSPVGLANYNEQFF
NA | NA | TRBJ2-6 | TRBV7-3 | TGTGCCAGCAGCTTAGTAGCCGGGTTAGGGGCCAACGTCCTGACTTTC | CASSLVAGLGANVLTF
NA | few | TRBJ2-1 | TRBV10-3 | TGTGCCATCAGTGGGGGGGGCACCTACAATGAGCAGTTCTTC | CAISGGGTYNEQFF
NA | NA | TRBJ2-1 | TRBV7-3 | TGTGCCAGCAGCTACCGCGGCAATGAGCAGTTCTTC | CASSYRGNEQFF
NA | few | TRBJ2-7 | TRBV7-2 | TGTGCCAGCAGCTTGGGCCCGGGACCTTACGAGCAGTACTTC | CASSLGPGPYEQYF
TRBD1 | medium-sized | TRBJ2-7 | TRBV28 | TGTGCCAGCAGTACCCCGAGCAGGGGGTTCGACGAGCAGTACTTC | CASSTPSRGFDEQYF
NA | NA | TRBJ2-7 | TRBV10-2 | TGCGCCAGCACCCTCGGCGGGGCCTCATACGAGCAGTACTTC | CASTLGGASYEQYF
TRBD2 | medium-sized | TRBJ2-5 | TRBV3-1 | TGTGCCAGCAGCCCCTTATGGGAACTAGCGGGAGGCCCTGAGGAGACCCAGTACTTC | CASSPLWELAGGPEETQYF
NA | NA | TRBJ2-1 | TRBV29-1 | TGCAGCGTTGGGGATGAGCAGTTCTTC | CSVGDEQFF
TRBD2 | NA | TRBJ2-7 | TRBV13 | TGTGCCAGCAGCTCCGCGGGACTAGCGGGAGGTCGAACGTACGAGCAGTACTTC | CASSSAGLAGGRTYEQYF
NA | NA | TRBJ2-1 | TRBV11-2 | TGTGCCAGCAACTACGACACATACAATGAGCAGTTCTTC | CASNYDTYNEQFF
NA | NA | TRBJ2-1 | TRBV12-3/TRBV12-4 | TGTGCCAGCAGAGCTTCCTTCGCCGATGAGCAGTTCTTC | CASRASFADEQFF
TRBD2 | medium-sized | TRBJ2-5 | TRBV27 | TGTGCCAGCAGTTTCCGGACTAGCGGGAGAGGGGAGACCCAGTACTTC | CASSFRTSGRGETQYF